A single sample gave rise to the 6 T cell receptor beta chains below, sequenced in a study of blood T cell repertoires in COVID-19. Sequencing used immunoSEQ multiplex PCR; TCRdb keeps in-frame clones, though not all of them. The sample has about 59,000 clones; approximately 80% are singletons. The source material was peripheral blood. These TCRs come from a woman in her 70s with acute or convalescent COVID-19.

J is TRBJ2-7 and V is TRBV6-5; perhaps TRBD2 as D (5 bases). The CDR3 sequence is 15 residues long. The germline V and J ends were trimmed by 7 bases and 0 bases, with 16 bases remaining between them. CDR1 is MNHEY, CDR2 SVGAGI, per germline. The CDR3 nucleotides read TGTGCCAGCACCACACACGGGGAAGGCTCCTACGAGCAGTACTTC. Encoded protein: CASTTHGEGSYEQYF.

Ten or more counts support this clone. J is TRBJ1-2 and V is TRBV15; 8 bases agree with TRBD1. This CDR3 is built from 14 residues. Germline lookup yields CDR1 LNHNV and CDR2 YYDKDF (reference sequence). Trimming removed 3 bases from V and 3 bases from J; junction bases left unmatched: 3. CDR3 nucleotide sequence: TGTGCCACCAGCAGGGGGGGACAGGACTATGGCTACACCTTC. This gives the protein CATSRGGQDYGYTF.

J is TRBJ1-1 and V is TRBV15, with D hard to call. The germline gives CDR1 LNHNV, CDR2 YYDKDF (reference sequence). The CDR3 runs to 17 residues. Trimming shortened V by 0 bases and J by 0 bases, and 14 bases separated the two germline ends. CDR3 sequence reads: CATSRDPSQVLNTEAFF. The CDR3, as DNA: TGTGCCACCAGCAGAGATCCAAGTCAGGTCCTGAACACTGAAGCTTTCTTT.

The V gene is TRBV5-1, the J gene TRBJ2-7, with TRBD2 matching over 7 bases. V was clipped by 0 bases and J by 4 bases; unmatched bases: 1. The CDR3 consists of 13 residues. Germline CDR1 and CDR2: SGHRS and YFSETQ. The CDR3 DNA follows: TGCGCCAGCAGCTTGGCAGCGGGGTACGAGCAGTACTTC. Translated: CASSLAAGYEQYF.

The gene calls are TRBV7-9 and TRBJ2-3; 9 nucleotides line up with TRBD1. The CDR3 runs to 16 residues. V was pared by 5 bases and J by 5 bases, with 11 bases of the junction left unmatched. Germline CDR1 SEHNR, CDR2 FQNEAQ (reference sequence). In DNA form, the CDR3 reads TGTGCCAGCAGCCCGAAACAGGGGGCGTTAATAGATACGCAGTATTTT. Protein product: CASSPKQGALIDTQYF.

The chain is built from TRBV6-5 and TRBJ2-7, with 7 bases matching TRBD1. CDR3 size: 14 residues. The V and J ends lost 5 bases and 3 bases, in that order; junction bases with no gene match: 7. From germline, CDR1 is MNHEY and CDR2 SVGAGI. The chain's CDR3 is CASSPIGGDYEQYF. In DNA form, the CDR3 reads TGTGCCAGCAGTCCAATAGGGGGCGACTACGAGCAGTACTTC.